This T cell receptor beta chain is drawn from a study of blood T cell repertoires in COVID-19. Looking at the study overall: Some COVID-19 samples were acute and others convalescent; all came from the United States, Italy and Spain. The cDNA or gDNA used as material had been derived from T cells, B-cell-depleted T cells, or PBMCs.

Per the study methods: Estimated nucleated cell counts came from reference gene primer amplification. The data were produced by immunoSEQ multiplex PCR, yet TCRdb's version contains in-frame clones alone and is incomplete. V and J calls and clone size are given by that table; D and trimming were obtained from the DNA. The sample consists of about 240,000 clones, around 83% of them appearing once. Deletions cut 4 bases from V and 7 bases from J, with 13 bases between. Per germline, CDR1 SQVTM and CDR2 ANQGSEA. CDR3 length: 12 residues. The sample consisted of peripheral blood. The origin of this receptor is a woman aged 55 to 70 with active or convalescent COVID-19. The chain uses TRBV29-1 and TRBJ1-2; tentative D call: TRBD1 (6 bases). Here the CDR3 reads CSVVGDTLGYTF. The CDR3 bases are TGCAGCGTTGTCGGGGACACTCTTGGCTACACCTTC.